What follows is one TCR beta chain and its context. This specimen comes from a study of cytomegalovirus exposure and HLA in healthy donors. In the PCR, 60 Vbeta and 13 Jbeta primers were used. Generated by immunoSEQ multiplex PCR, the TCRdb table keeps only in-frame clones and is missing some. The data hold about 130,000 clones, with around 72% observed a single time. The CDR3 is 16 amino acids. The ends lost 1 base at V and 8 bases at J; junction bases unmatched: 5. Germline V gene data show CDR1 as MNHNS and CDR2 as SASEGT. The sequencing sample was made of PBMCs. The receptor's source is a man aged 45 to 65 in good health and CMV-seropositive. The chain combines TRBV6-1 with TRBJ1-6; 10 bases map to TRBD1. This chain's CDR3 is CASSEGTGQGHSPLHF. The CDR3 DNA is TGTGCCAGCAGTGAAGGTACGGGACAGGGGCATTCACCCCTCCACTTT.